Each of the 28 T cell receptor beta chains below was sequenced from the same sample in a study of cytomegalovirus exposure and HLA in healthy donors. PCR amplification relied on 60 Vbeta primers (plus 13 Jbeta primers). Only in-frame clones appear in the TCRdb table, and some are missing; sequencing was by immunoSEQ multiplex PCR. The table has about 140,000 clones, roughly 80% seen once. The material sequenced was PBMCs. These receptors were obtained from a female donor in good health and CMV-seronegative.

The CDR3 loop is CATSRLGDGAPKFF. CDR3 coding DNA: TGTGCCACCAGCAGACTCGGTGATGGTGCCCCGAAGTTCTTC. This chain joins TRBV15 and TRBJ2-1, with no clear D. The CDR3 contains 14 residues. The germline V and J ends were trimmed by 2 bases and 14 bases, with 19 bases remaining between them. Germline loops: CDR1 LNHNV, CDR2 YYDKDF (reference sequence).

V usage is TRBV6-5 and J usage is TRBJ1-1, with no clear D. The CDR3 loop spans 14 amino acids. Trimming stripped 1 base from V and 5 bases from J, with 11 bases between. Germline values: CDR1 MNHEY, CDR2 SVGAGI. CDR3 coding DNA: TGTGCCAGCAGTTACTGGCCTGGGGAGACTGAAGCTTTCTTT. Its translation is CASSYWPGETEAFF.

The CDR3 reads CASSPRDSSYEQYF. The CDR3 bases are TGTGCCAGCTCTCCCCGGGACAGTAGCTACGAGCAGTACTTC. The chain joins TRBV18 to TRBJ2-7; 7 bases are a match to TRBD1. CDR3 length: 14 residues. Trimming at V came to 6 bases and at J to 3 bases, leaving 8 bases not matched to a gene. Germline lookup yields CDR1 KGHSH and CDR2 LQKENI.

This CDR3 reads CASSQVASGSYEQYF. Written as DNA, the CDR3 is TGTGCCAGCAGCCAAGTGGCTAGCGGGAGCTACGAGCAGTACTTC. The chain combines TRBV4-2 with TRBJ2-7; TRBD2 matches 10 bases. Trimming cost V 1 base and J 3 bases; bases outside gene matches: 3. The CDR3 loop spans 15 amino acids. Germline values: CDR1 LGHNA, CDR2 YNFKEQ.

The chain recombines TRBV6-4 with TRBJ2-1; TRBD1 agrees at 9 bases. This CDR3 comprises 15 residues. The V gene's germline CDR1 is MRHNA and CDR2 SNTAGT. Losses at the gene ends were 2 bases for V and 4 bases for J; bases not matched to a gene: 3. The DNA of the CDR3 is TGTGCCAGCAGTGACAAAGGGACAGGGTACAATGAGCAGTTCTTC. Amino acids: CASSDKGTGYNEQFF.

The chain links TRBV5-4 to TRBJ2-3; D is perhaps TRBD1 (6 bases). The CDR3 has 13 residues. Germline CDR1 is SGHNT and CDR2 is YYREEE (reference sequence). The V end lost 4 bases, the J end lost 2 bases, and 8 bases lay between the germline ends. The CDR3 DNA is TGTGCCAGCAGCCGGGACAACACAGATACGCAGTATTTT. This sequence encodes CASSRDNTDTQYF.

The chain has TRBV6-1 and TRBJ2-7; D may be TRBD1 (6 bases). V lost 5 bases and J 0 bases, leaving 11 bases between the germline ends. From germline, CDR1 is MNHNS and CDR2 SASEGT. This CDR3 region has 14 residues. CDR3 sequence: CASSSRDTSYEQYF. For the CDR3, the DNA is TGTGCCAGCAGTTCCCGGGACACCTCCTACGAGCAGTACTTC.

This chain joins TRBV2 and TRBJ1-1; D remains ambiguous. The CDR3 is 11 amino acids. Germline V gene lookup returns CDR1 SNHLY and CDR2 FYNNEI. V lost 6 bases and J lost 5, with 7 bases in between. CDR3 sequence (DNA): TGTGCCAGCAGCGCCGGTACTGAAGCTTTCTTT. This translates into CASSAGTEAFF.

The chain links TRBV19 to TRBJ1-4, with 9 bases that match TRBD1. The V gene end was trimmed by 6 bases and the J gene end by 7 bases; junction bases not matched to a gene: 15. This CDR3 has 17 residues. Germline V gene sequence: CDR1 LNHDA, CDR2 SQIVND (reference sequence). This CDR3 reads CASSTTGTGFRGEKLFF. CDR3 nucleotides: TGTGCCAGTAGCACAACCGGGACAGGGTTCCGGGGTGAAAAACTGTTTTTT.

The chain joins TRBV4-1 to TRBJ2-4; D remains unclear. The V gene lost 0 bases and the J gene lost 6 bases, with 6 bases spanning the gap. The germline V gene encodes CDR1 MGHRA and CDR2 YSYEKL. This CDR3 spans 13 amino acids. CDR3 loop: CASSQEAPNIQYF. For the CDR3, the DNA is TGCGCCAGCAGCCAAGAAGCCCCAAACATTCAGTACTTC.

The rearrangement uses TRBV27 and TRBJ2-1; D is ambiguous. Germline V gene lookup returns CDR1 MNHEY and CDR2 SMNVEV (reference sequence). With 4 bases removed from V and 0 bases from J, the gap between germline ends came to 10 bases. The CDR3 is 15 amino acids. The CDR3, as DNA: TGTGCCAGCAGTTCCACTATAGGCTCCTACAATGAGCAGTTCTTC. Its protein is CASSSTIGSYNEQFF.

Regarding this clone: One junction end disagrees with the germline gene, perhaps due to a read error. This chain links TRBV7-9 with TRBJ2-5; D unresolved. This CDR3 comprises 12 residues. CDR1 and CDR2 from the germline V gene are SEHNR and FQNEAQ (reference sequence). The CDR3 loop is CSSSLGVETQYF. The CDR3 DNA reads as TGTTCCAGCAGCTTAGGAGTGGAGACCCAGTACTTC.

This clone appeared a few times. The chain uses TRBV28 and TRBJ1-2; D call uncertain. CDR1 is MDHEN and CDR2 is SYDVKM in the germline V gene. Trimming removed 8 bases from V and 3 bases from J, with 4 bases in between. CDR3 length equals 10 residues. CDR3 in DNA: TGTGCCAGCGGCCACTATGGCTACACCTTC. It codes for CASGHYGYTF.

This chain uses TRBV9 with TRBJ2-1, with D perhaps matching TRBD2 (6 bases). The V and J ends lost 4 bases and 9 bases respectively, with 11 bases between them. The CDR3 spans 12 residues. CDR1 and CDR2 (germline): SGDLS, YYNGEE. CDR3 DNA sequence: TGTGCCAGCAGCACTAGCATCGGTGAGCAGTTCTTC. Encoded protein: CASSTSIGEQFF.

The CDR3 nucleotides read TGTGCCAGCAGCGACCTAGGTCCCTACAATGAGCAGTTCTTC. It translates to CASSDLGPYNEQFF. The V and J genes are TRBV11-1 and TRBJ2-1; the D is unclear. CDR1 is SGHAT and CDR2 is FQDESV in the germline V gene (reference sequence). The CDR3 runs 14 residues. V lost 5 bases, J lost 2 bases, and 10 bases lay in between.

The V gene is TRBV4-2, the J gene TRBJ2-3; 9 bases line up with TRBD2. The germline V gene has CDR1 LGHNA and CDR2 YNFKEQ. The ends lost 1 base at V and 4 bases at J; junction bases unmatched: 6. This CDR3 contains 16 residues. The CDR3 reads CASSQGNSGSPDTQYF. As DNA, the CDR3 is TGTGCCAGCAGCCAAGGGAATAGCGGGAGCCCAGATACGCAGTATTTT.

CDR3 coding DNA: TGTGCCACCAGCAGAGATAAGGGGTTCTATGGCTACACCTTC. Translating gives CATSRDKGFYGYTF. This rearrangement joins TRBV15 to TRBJ1-2, with D possibly being TRBD1 (5 bases). The CDR3 is 14 residues long. Between the trimmed V and J ends, which lost 0 bases and 4 bases, there was a span of 9 bases. Germline-derived CDR1 and CDR2 are LNHNV and YYDKDF (reference sequence).

V usage is TRBV6-5 and J usage is TRBJ1-1; 9 bases agree with TRBD1. Germline CDR1 and CDR2: MNHEY and SVGAGI. The CDR3 extends over 16 amino acids. V lost 2 bases to trimming and J lost 3 bases; unmatched junction nucleotides: 7. The CDR3 protein is CASSYRTGAGYTEAFF. The CDR3 nucleotides read TGTGCCAGCAGTTACCGGACAGGGGCAGGTTACACTGAAGCTTTCTTT.

V and J are TRBV28 and TRBJ2-1, with 10 positions matching TRBD2. This CDR3 spans 15 amino acids. Germline-derived CDR1 and CDR2 are MDHEN and SYDVKM. With 2 bases clipped from V and 7 bases from J, the junction kept 5 bases outside the gene matches. In DNA form, the CDR3 reads TGTGCCAGCAGTTTACCTAGCGGGAGTCGAAATGAGCAGTTCTTC. The encoded protein is CASSLPSGSRNEQFF.

V usage is TRBV28 and J usage is TRBJ2-1, with 12 nucleotides matching TRBD1. V shed 3 bases and J 1 base; nucleotides not matched to a gene: 10. The CDR3 contains 19 residues. Per germline, CDR1 MDHEN and CDR2 SYDVKM. The DNA of the CDR3 is TGTGCCAGCAGTTTGGGCGGAGGGACAGGGGGCGCTTCCTACAATGAGCAGTTCTTC. Its translation: CASSLGGGTGGASYNEQFF.

V usage is TRBV6-4 and J usage is TRBJ1-2, with 7 bases that match TRBD1. This CDR3 has 15 amino acids. CDR1 and CDR2 (germline): MRHNA, SNTAGT. V was pared by 7 bases and J by 7 bases, with 15 bases of the junction left unmatched. For the CDR3, the DNA is TGTGCCAGCACCAAGGAGCCAGGGGGGTATTCTGGCTACACCTTC. Translation: CASTKEPGGYSGYTF.

The chain uses TRBV6-1 and TRBJ2-7; the match to TRBD1 covers 7 bases. Per germline, CDR1 MNHNS and CDR2 SASEGT. With V trimmed by 4 bases and J by 12 bases, 9 bases remained unmatched. This CDR3 is built from 12 residues. The CDR3 loop reads CASSGRDRESYF. The CDR3 region has the DNA TGTGCCAGCAGTGGACGAGACAGGGAATCGTACTTC.

The rearrangement joins TRBV18 to TRBJ2-2, with 9 positions matching TRBD1. This CDR3 has 17 residues. V gave up 5 bases and J gave up 2 bases; unmatched junction bases: 9. Per germline, CDR1 KGHSH and CDR2 LQKENI. CDR3 protein: CASSSDTGGANTGELFF. CDR3 DNA sequence: TGTGCCAGCTCATCAGACACAGGGGGCGCAAACACCGGGGAGCTGTTTTTT.

V and J are TRBV27 and TRBJ2-7; 8 bases line up with TRBD1. V shed 3 bases, J shed 5 bases, and the junction held 6 bases outside the gene matches. The CDR3 covers 14 residues. The germline CDR1 and CDR2 sequences are MNHEY and SMNVEV (reference sequence). In DNA form, the CDR3 reads TGTGCCAGCAGTTTTGGACAGGGCCTTAACGAGCAGTACTTC. Its translation is CASSFGQGLNEQYF.

The chain recombines TRBV28 with TRBJ1-5; unclear D gene. Looked up from germline, CDR1 is MDHEN and CDR2 is SYDVKM. Between the trimmed V and J ends, which lost 4 bases and 1 base, there was a span of 14 bases. This CDR3 has 16 amino acids. The DNA for the CDR3 is TGTGCCAGCAGTTCCTTCCCATCGGGGAGCAATCAGCCCCAGCATTTT. Amino acid sequence: CASSSFPSGSNQPQHF.

The chain couples TRBV29-1 to TRBJ2-7; 9 bases align to TRBD2. After removal of 4 bases from V and 1 base from J, the junction contained 2 bases not matched to a gene. This CDR3 is 13 amino acids long. Germline-derived CDR1 and CDR2 are SQVTM and ANQGSEA. Written as DNA, the CDR3 is TGCAGCGTTGCCGCGGGAGGGTCCTACGAGCAGTACTTC. This encodes CSVAAGGSYEQYF.

This chain connects TRBV28 to TRBJ2-7, with unresolved D. Germline V CDR1 and CDR2: MDHEN, SYDVKM. The V end lost 11 bases, the J end lost 1 base, and 12 bases lay between the germline ends. CDR3 length: 12 amino acids. The CDR3 DNA reads as TGTGCCTCTGGCTCAAATTCCTACGAGCAGTACTTC. It yields the protein CASGSNSYEQYF.

The rearrangement links TRBV30 to TRBJ2-5; 7 bases line up with TRBD1. The last part of the DNA fits TRBJ2-7 better; the J call may be wrong. The CDR3 covers 13 residues. Germline CDR1 is GTSNPN and CDR2 is SVGIG (reference sequence). The CDR3 DNA reads TGTGCCTCCAGTGAGGGGGCCGCCTACGAGCAGTACTTC. This codes for CASSEGAAYEQYF.